The entry below gives a single T cell receptor (beta chain) sequence along with its context. This record belongs to a study of T cell responses to AZD1222 COVID-19 vaccine. Trimming cost V 3 bases and J 9 bases, with 12 bases left between them. The CDR3 is 14 amino acids. The germline gives CDR1 MRHNA, CDR2 SNTAGT. TCRdb keeps only in-frame clones here, not all; method: immunoSEQ multiplex PCR. In the table there are about 180,000 clones, roughly 93% of which are singletons. This sequence was found in an adult who received the MenACWY meningococcal vaccine as a control. The sequenced sample was peripheral blood, obtained 28 days after the second dose of the MenACWY control vaccine. The chain has TRBV6-4 and TRBJ1-6; D remains unclear. The CDR3, as DNA: TGTGCCAGCAGTGAAGTATACGGGAGTTCACCCCTCCACTTT. It encodes CASSEVYGSSPLHF.